One sample yielded the 12 T cell receptor beta chains listed below, sequenced in a study of human T cells and chemical hapten exposure. Before extraction, the whole blood was not fractionated, and total RNA was taken from it. TCRdb ran MiXCR on the 5' RACE reads and lists one entry per CDR3 protein. The table records 110,000 to 150,000 distinct CDR3 sequences, over 3.5% of them present only once. These TCRs come from a female donor in good health.

Many counts were recorded for this clonotype. This sequence joins TRBV20-1 and TRBJ1-3; D gene unclear. The CDR3 spans 15 residues. The V and J ends lost 0 bases and 0 bases respectively, with 9 bases between them. The germline V gene has CDR1 DFQATT and CDR2 SNEGSKA (reference sequence). The CDR3 DNA reads as TGCAGTGCTAGAGATTCGGCTAGCTCTGGAAACACCATATATTTT. This gives the protein CSARDSASSGNTIYF.

This clonotype was picked up a small number of times. The V and J genes are TRBV7-3 and TRBJ2-1; TRBD1 is a possible D gene (5 bases). This CDR3 comprises 13 residues. The V end was cut by 5 bases, the J end by 8 bases, with 13 bases between. Germline CDR1 and CDR2: SGHTA and FQGTGA. The CDR3 DNA is TGTGCCAGCAGCGGGGCCGCCCGCGATGAGCAGTTCTTC. Its protein is CASSGAARDEQFF. The whole variable domain, remainder taken from reference TRBV7-3 and TRBJ2-1, is GAGVSQTPSNKVTEKGKYVELRCDPISGHTALYWYRQSLGQGPEFLIYFQGTGAADDSGLPNDRFFAVRPEGSVSTLKIQRTERGDSAVYLCASSGAARDEQFFGPGTRLTVL.

This clonotype was picked up many times. This chain uses TRBV15 with TRBJ1-4, with D uncertain. Germline CDR1 reads LNHNV; CDR2 reads YYDKDF (reference sequence). The V end was cut by 5 bases, the J end by 5 bases, with 9 bases between. The length of the CDR3 is 13 residues. CDR3 amino acids: CATSSRRNEKLFF. The CDR3 coding sequence is TGTGCCACCAGCTCCAGAAGAAATGAAAAACTGTTTTTT.

This clonotype has a handful of counts. The genes are TRBV7-2 and TRBJ1-5; D not resolved. The ends were cut back, 3 bases at V and 5 bases at J, with 8 bases in the middle. This CDR3 spans 13 amino acids. Germline-derived CDR1 and CDR2 are SGHTA and FQGNSA. The CDR3 DNA sequence: TGTGCCAGCAGCTTTACGCAGGATCAGCCCCAGCATTTT. Its protein is CASSFTQDQPQHF.

The table lists this clonotype with many counts. The chain is built from TRBV3-1 and TRBJ2-1, with 7 bases that match TRBD2. After removal of 4 bases from V and 10 bases from J, the junction contained 13 bases not matched to a gene. The CDR3 loop spans 15 amino acids. Germline V lookup: CDR1 LGHDT, CDR2 YNNKEL (reference sequence). CDR3: CASSPTSIFRGEQFF. The DNA of the CDR3 is TGTGCCAGCAGCCCGACTAGCATTTTCCGTGGGGAGCAGTTCTTC.

There are many counts of this clonotype. The DNA of the CDR3 is TGTGCCAGCAGCTGGACTAGCGGGGGGGCTCGGGAGCAGTTCTTC. Translating it yields CASSWTSGGAREQFF. The J gene is TRBJ2-1, the V gene TRBV7-6, with 15 bases identical to TRBD2. Looked up from germline, CDR1 is SGHVS and CDR2 is FNYEAQ. The CDR3 is 15 amino acids. The V and J ends lost 4 bases and 10 bases, in that order; junction bases with no gene match: 5.

This clonotype was picked up many times. The rearrangement links TRBV5-4 to TRBJ1-2; D possibly corresponds to TRBD1 (6 bases). The CDR3 has 15 amino acids. Germline V gene data show CDR1 as SGHNT and CDR2 as YYREEE (reference sequence). V lost 3 bases and J lost 4, with 16 bases in between. The CDR3, as DNA: TGTGCCAGCAGCTACTCTGGTCGGGGGCCCTATGGCTACACCTTC. Its protein is CASSYSGRGPYGYTF.

This clonotype was found many times. This rearrangement joins TRBV7-8 to TRBJ2-2; D tentatively fits TRBD1 or TRBD2 (5 bases each). The CDR3 is 13 residues long. Germline CDR1 reads SGHVS; CDR2 reads FQNEAQ. V was trimmed by 11 bases and J by 1 base, leaving 11 bases between them. CDR3 bases: TGTGCCCGAGGGACGGTGAACACCGGGGAGCTGTTTTTT. Its protein product is CARGTVNTGELFF.

In this sample, this clonotype turned up many times. This sequence joins TRBV30 and TRBJ1-4, with a weak D call TRBD1 (5 bases). With 1 base removed from V and 8 bases from J, the gap between germline ends came to 11 bases. Germline assignment: CDR1 GTSNPN and CDR2 SVGIG (reference sequence). The CDR3 consists of 13 residues. The CDR3: CAWSAGQIEKLFF. In DNA, the CDR3 is TGTGCCTGGAGTGCTGGACAAATCGAAAAACTGTTTTTT.

This clonotype was observed many times. V gene TRBV5-4 combines with J gene TRBJ2-3, with 9 bases that match TRBD2. The CDR3 is 18 residues long. The trim removed 0 bases at V and 2 bases at J, leaving 10 bases unmatched. The germline V gene encodes CDR1 SGHNT and CDR2 YYREEE (reference sequence). In nucleotides, the CDR3 is TGTGCCAGCAGCTTGGGTGTGACGCGGGGGGGCTACACAGATACGCAGTATTTT. Translated, it gives CASSLGVTRGGYTDTQYF. The full variable domain, in which reference TRBV5-4 and TRBJ2-3 provide the parts outside the CDR3, is ETGVTQSPTHLIKTRGQQVTLRCSSQSGHNTVSWYQQALGQGPQFIFQYYREEENGRGNFPPRFSGLQFPNYSSELNVNALELDDSALYLCASSLGVTRGGYTDTQYFGPGTRLTVL.

This clonotype was recorded many times. This chain uses TRBV5-1 with TRBJ2-3; 8 bases match TRBD1. CDR3 length: 14 residues. The germline gives CDR1 SGHRS, CDR2 YFSETQ. Losses at the gene ends were 4 bases for V and 3 bases for J; bases not matched to a gene: 4. This CDR3 reads CASSIGQGTDTQYF. CDR3 sequence (DNA): TGCGCCAGCAGCATAGGACAGGGTACAGATACGCAGTATTTT.

This clonotype was seen ten or more times. The chain links TRBV7-2 to TRBJ1-2; TRBD1 matches 7 bases. Germline CDR1 is SGHTA and CDR2 is FQGNSA. The CDR3 is made up of 15 amino acids. The trim removed 5 bases at V and 4 bases at J, leaving 10 bases unmatched. CDR3 DNA: TGTGCCAGCAGCCCACGGACAGGTCCGACCTATGGCTACACCTTC. Translating gives CASSPRTGPTYGYTF.